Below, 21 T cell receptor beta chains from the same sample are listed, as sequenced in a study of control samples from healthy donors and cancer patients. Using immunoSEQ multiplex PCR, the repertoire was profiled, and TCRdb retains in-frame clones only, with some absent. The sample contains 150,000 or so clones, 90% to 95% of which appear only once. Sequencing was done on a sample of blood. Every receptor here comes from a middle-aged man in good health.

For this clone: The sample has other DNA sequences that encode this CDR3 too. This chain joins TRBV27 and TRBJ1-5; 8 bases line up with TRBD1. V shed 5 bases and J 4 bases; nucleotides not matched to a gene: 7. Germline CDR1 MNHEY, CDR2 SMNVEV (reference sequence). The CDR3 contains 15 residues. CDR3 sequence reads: CASSLGTGGNQPQHF. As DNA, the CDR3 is TGTGCCAGCAGTCTGGGGACAGGAGGAAATCAGCCCCAGCATTTT.

CDR3 region: CAWNVGTGAYEQYF. The CDR3 DNA follows: TGTGCCTGGAACGTCGGGACAGGGGCCTACGAGCAGTACTTC. The chain joins TRBV30 to TRBJ2-7; TRBD1 matches at 10 bases. The junction had 5 bases not matched to a gene; V was cut back by 4 bases and J by 2 bases. The CDR3 is made up of 14 amino acids. The V gene's germline CDR1 is GTSNPN and CDR2 SVGIG (reference sequence).

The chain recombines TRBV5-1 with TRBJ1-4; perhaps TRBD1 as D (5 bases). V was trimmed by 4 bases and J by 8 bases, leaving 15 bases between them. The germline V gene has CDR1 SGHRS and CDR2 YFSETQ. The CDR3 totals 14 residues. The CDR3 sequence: CASSPGGAREKLFF. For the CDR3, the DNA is TGCGCCAGCAGCCCTGGAGGGGCGCGCGAAAAACTGTTTTTT.

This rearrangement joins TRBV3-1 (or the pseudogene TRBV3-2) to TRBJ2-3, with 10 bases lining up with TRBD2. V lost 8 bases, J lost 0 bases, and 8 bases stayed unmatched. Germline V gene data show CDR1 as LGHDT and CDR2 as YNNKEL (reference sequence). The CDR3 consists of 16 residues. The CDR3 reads CASGASGGYSTDTQYF. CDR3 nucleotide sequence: TGTGCCAGCGGGGCTAGCGGGGGCTATAGCACAGATACGCAGTATTTT.

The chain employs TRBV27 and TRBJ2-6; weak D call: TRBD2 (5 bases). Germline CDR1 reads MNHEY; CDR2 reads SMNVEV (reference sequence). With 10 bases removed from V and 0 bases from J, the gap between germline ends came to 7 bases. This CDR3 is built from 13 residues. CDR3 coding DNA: TGTGCCACGGGGATCTCTGGGGCCAACGTCCTGACTTTC. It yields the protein CATGISGANVLTF. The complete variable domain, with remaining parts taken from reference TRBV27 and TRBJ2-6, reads EAQVTQNPRYLITVTGKKLTVTCSQNMNHEYMSWYRQDPGLGLRQIYYSMNVEVTDKGDVPEGYKVSRKEKRNFPLILESPSPNQTSLYFCATGISGANVLTFGAGSRLTVL.

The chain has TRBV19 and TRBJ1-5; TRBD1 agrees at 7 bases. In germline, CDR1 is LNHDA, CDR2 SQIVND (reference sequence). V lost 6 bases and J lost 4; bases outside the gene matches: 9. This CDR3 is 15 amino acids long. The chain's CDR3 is CASRPLGTANQPQHF. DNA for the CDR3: TGTGCCAGTAGGCCTCTTGGGACAGCTAATCAGCCCCAGCATTTT.

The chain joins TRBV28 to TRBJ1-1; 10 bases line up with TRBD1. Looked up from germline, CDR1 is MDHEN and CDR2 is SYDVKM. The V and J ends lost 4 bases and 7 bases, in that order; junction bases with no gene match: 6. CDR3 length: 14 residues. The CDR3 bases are TGTGCCAGCAGTTCCCATGGACAGGGGGGTGAAGCTTTCTTT. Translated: CASSSHGQGGEAFF.

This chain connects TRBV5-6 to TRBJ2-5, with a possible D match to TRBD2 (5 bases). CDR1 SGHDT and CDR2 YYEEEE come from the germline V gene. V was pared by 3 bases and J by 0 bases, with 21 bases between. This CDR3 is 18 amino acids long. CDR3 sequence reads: CASSSGWQPLKNQETQYF. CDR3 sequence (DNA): TGTGCCAGCAGCTCGGGGTGGCAGCCACTAAAAAACCAAGAGACCCAGTACTTC.

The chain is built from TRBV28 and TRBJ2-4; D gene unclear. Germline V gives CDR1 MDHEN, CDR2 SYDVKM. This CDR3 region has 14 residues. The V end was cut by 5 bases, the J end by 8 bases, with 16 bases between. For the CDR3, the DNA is TGTGCCAGCAGTCCTCCTTTGCGCACGGACATTCAGTACTTC. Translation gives CASSPPLRTDIQYF.

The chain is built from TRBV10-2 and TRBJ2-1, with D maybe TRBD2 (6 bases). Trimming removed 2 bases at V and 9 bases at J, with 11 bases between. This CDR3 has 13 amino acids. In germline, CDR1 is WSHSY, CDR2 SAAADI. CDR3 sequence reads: CASSERGGGEQFF. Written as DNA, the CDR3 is TGCGCCAGCAGTGAGCGGGGAGGAGGTGAGCAGTTCTTC.

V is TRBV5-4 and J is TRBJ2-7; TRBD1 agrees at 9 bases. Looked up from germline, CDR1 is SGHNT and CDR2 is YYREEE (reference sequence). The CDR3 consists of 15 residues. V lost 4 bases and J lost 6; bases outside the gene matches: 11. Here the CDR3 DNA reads TGTGCCAGCAGCCCGGAGTTGGGACAGGGTCCCGAGCAGTACTTC. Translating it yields CASSPELGQGPEQYF. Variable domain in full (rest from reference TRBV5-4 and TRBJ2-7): ETGVTQSPTHLIKTRGQQVTLRCSSQSGHNTVSWYQQALGQGPQFIFQYYREEENGRGNFPPRFSGLQFPNYSSELNVNALELDDSALYLCASSPELGQGPEQYFGPGTRLTVT.

This CDR3 is CASSQDPRESQPQHF. Written as DNA, the CDR3 is TGTGCCAGCAGCCAAGATCCTAGGGAGAGTCAGCCCCAGCATTTT. V usage is TRBV3-1 (or the pseudogene TRBV3-2) and J usage is TRBJ1-5; D gene ambiguous. This CDR3 contains 15 residues. CDR1 and CDR2 from the germline V gene are LGHDT and YNNKEL (reference sequence). The V end lost 0 bases, the J end lost 6 bases, and 12 bases lay between the germline ends.

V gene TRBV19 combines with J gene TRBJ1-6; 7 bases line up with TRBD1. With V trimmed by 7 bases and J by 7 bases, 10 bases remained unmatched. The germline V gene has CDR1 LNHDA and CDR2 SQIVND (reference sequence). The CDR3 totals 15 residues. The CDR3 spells CASTNKGALNSPLHF. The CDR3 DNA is TGTGCCAGTACCAACAAGGGGGCATTGAATTCACCCCTCCACTTT.

The CDR3 protein is CASSLGTSGSYEQYF. CDR3 DNA: TGTGCCAGCTCGCTTGGGACTAGCGGGTCCTACGAGCAGTACTTC. This chain connects TRBV18 to TRBJ2-7, with 12 bases aligning to TRBD2. Germline trimming cut 6 bases from V and 1 base from J; bases unmatched to any gene: 4. The CDR3 sequence is 15 residues long. CDR1 KGHSH and CDR2 LQKENI come from the germline V gene.

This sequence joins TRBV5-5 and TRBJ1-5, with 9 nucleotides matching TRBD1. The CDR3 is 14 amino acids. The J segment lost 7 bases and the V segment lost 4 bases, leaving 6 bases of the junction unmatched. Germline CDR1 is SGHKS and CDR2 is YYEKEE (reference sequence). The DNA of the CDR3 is TGTGCCAGCAGCCCTGGACAGGGGACCCAGCCCCAGCATTTT. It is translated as CASSPGQGTQPQHF.

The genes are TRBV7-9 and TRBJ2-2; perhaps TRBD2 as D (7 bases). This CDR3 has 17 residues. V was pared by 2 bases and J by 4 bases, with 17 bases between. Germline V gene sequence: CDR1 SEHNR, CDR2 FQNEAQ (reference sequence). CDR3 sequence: CASSLLRPRGGTGELFF. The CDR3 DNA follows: TGTGCCAGCAGCTTATTAAGACCTAGGGGGGGCACCGGGGAGCTGTTTTTT.

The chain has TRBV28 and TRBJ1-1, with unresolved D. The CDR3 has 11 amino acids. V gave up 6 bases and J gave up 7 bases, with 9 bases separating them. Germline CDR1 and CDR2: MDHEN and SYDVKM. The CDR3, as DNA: TGTGCCAGCAGGTTCCTAGGTGAAGCTTTCTTT. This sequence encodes CASRFLGEAFF.

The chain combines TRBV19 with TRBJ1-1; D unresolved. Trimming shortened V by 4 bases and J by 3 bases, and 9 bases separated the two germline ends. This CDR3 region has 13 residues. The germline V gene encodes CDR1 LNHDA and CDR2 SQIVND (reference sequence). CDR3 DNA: TGTGCCAGTAGTAGGCGGCGGGACACTGAAGCTTTCTTT. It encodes CASSRRRDTEAFF.

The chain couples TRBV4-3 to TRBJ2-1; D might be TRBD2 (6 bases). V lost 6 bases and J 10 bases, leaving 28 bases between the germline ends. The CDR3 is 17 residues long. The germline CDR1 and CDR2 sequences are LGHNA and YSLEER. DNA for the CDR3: TGCGCCAGCAGTTCAGGCTCCGTGGGGCTCGCGGGGAGGGAGCAGTTCTTC. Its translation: CASSSGSVGLAGREQFF.

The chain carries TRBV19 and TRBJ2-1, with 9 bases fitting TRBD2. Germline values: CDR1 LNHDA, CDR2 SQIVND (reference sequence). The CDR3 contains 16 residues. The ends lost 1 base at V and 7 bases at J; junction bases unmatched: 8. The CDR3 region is CASSIVSAGGTNEQFF. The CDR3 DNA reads TGTGCCAGTAGTATAGTGTCAGCGGGGGGAACGAATGAGCAGTTCTTC.

The CDR3: CASSFDRGFNEQFF. The CDR3 coding sequence is TGCGCCAGCAGCTTCGATAGGGGGTTCAATGAGCAGTTCTTC. V is TRBV5-1 and J is TRBJ2-1, with D perhaps matching TRBD1 (6 bases). Deletions cut 2 bases from V and 6 bases from J, with 12 bases between. Germline-derived CDR1 and CDR2 are SGHRS and YFSETQ. This CDR3 has 14 amino acids.